The rows below give T cell receptor beta chains drawn from one sample of a study of Ad26.COV2.S vaccination and SARS-CoV-2 variants. Profiling relied on immunoSEQ multiplex PCR, and the TCRdb table lists in-frame clones only, not all of them. Of roughly 180,000 clones detected, about 83% appear once; the ten largest clones hold approximately 6%. The source was peripheral blood, collected after recovery from COVID-19. These receptors were collected from a human donor who had recovered from COVID-19. Each CDR3 is given with its conserved first and last residue. The order of the fields is clone size, J gene, D gene, V gene, CDR3 protein, CDR3 DNA. The D gene is left open where the match is weak. Not every row has a clone size; where given, it reads once, few, many or a size class.

clone_size: once; j_call: TRBJ2-3; d_call: -; v_call: TRBV30; cdr3_aa: CAWSGGYTDTQYF; cdr3_nt: TGTGCCTGGTCAGGGGGGTACACAGATACGCAGTATTTT
clone_size: -; j_call: TRBJ1-1; d_call: -; v_call: TRBV11-2; cdr3_aa: CASSPQWNTEAFF; cdr3_nt: TGTGCCAGCAGCCCGCAATGGAACACTGAAGCTTTCTTT
clone_size: -; j_call: TRBJ2-1; d_call: -; v_call: TRBV5-1; cdr3_aa: CASREIYSSYNEQFF; cdr3_nt: TGCGCCAGCCGCGAGATCTACAGCTCCTACAATGAGCAGTTCTTC
clone_size: -; j_call: TRBJ2-2; d_call: TRBD1; v_call: TRBV5-1; cdr3_aa: CASSPGDRYTGELFF; cdr3_nt: TGCGCCAGCAGCCCAGGGGACAGGTACACCGGGGAGCTGTTTTTT
clone_size: -; j_call: TRBJ2-2; d_call: -; v_call: TRBV7-9; cdr3_aa: CASRADRKSPGELFF; cdr3_nt: TGTGCCAGCAGGGCCGATAGAAAATCGCCCGGGGAGCTGTTTTTT
clone_size: -; j_call: TRBJ1-3; d_call: -; v_call: TRBV5-8; cdr3_aa: CASSFPGQSGNTIYF; cdr3_nt: TGTGCCAGCAGCTTTCCTGGGCAGAGCGGAAACACCATATATTTT
clone_size: -; j_call: TRBJ2-5; d_call: TRBD2; v_call: TRBV9; cdr3_aa: CASSPSGGETQYF; cdr3_nt: TGTGCCAGCAGCCCGAGCGGGGGAGAGACCCAGTACTTC
clone_size: -; j_call: TRBJ2-5; d_call: TRBD2; v_call: TRBV2; cdr3_aa: CASRRGVEETQYF; cdr3_nt: TGTGCCAGCAGGCGGGGGGTTGAAGAGACCCAGTACTTC
clone_size: few; j_call: TRBJ1-1; d_call: -; v_call: TRBV9; cdr3_aa: CASSVAPIQSGTEAFF; cdr3_nt: TGTGCCAGCAGCGTTGCCCCCATCCAGTCTGGCACTGAAGCTTTCTTT
clone_size: -; j_call: TRBJ1-1; d_call: -; v_call: TRBV10-3; cdr3_aa: CAISEGWDTEAFF; cdr3_nt: TGTGCCATCAGTGAGGGTTGGGACACTGAAGCTTTCTTT
clone_size: -; j_call: TRBJ2-1; d_call: -; v_call: TRBV3-1/TRBV3-2; cdr3_aa: CASSPTFTGSMETEQFF; cdr3_nt: TGTGCCAGCAGCCCGACTTTCACGGGTTCCATGGAGACCGAGCAGTTCTTC
clone_size: -; j_call: TRBJ1-1; d_call: -; v_call: TRBV28; cdr3_aa: CASSLIGPMNTEAFF; cdr3_nt: TGTGCCAGCAGTTTAATCGGACCGATGAACACTGAAGCTTTCTTT
clone_size: -; j_call: TRBJ2-7; d_call: -; v_call: TRBV27; cdr3_aa: CASSLHFRDEQYF; cdr3_nt: TGTGCCAGCAGCCTACATTTTCGAGACGAGCAGTACTTC
clone_size: -; j_call: TRBJ2-7; d_call: -; v_call: TRBV7-4; cdr3_aa: CASSLGTNPYEQYF; cdr3_nt: TGTGCCAGCAGCTTAGGGACTAACCCCTACGAGCAGTACTTC
clone_size: -; j_call: TRBJ1-4; d_call: -; v_call: TRBV6-5; cdr3_aa: CASQTWGPTNEKLFF; cdr3_nt: TGTGCCAGCCAGACCTGGGGGCCTACTAATGAAAAACTGTTTTTT
clone_size: -; j_call: TRBJ2-1; d_call: -; v_call: TRBV19; cdr3_aa: CASSIARASGQGYNEQFF; cdr3_nt: TGTGCCAGTAGTATAGCCCGTGCAAGCGGGCAGGGTTACAATGAGCAGTTCTTC
clone_size: -; j_call: TRBJ1-1; d_call: -; v_call: TRBV27; cdr3_aa: CASSLERGIVNTEAFF; cdr3_nt: TGTGCCAGCAGTTTAGAAAGGGGGATTGTGAACACTGAAGCTTTCTTT
clone_size: few; j_call: TRBJ1-2; d_call: -; v_call: TRBV7-3; cdr3_aa: CASRLSGSGYTF; cdr3_nt: TGTGCCAGCAGATTGTCTGGGTCGGGCTACACCTTC
clone_size: -; j_call: TRBJ2-1; d_call: TRBD2; v_call: TRBV5-8; cdr3_aa: CASSWVGLAGYNEQFF; cdr3_nt: TGTGCCAGCAGCTGGGTCGGACTAGCGGGATACAATGAGCAGTTCTTC
clone_size: -; j_call: TRBJ1-2; d_call: -; v_call: TRBV29-1; cdr3_aa: CSVRVSTNYGYTF; cdr3_nt: TGCAGCGTTAGGGTATCTACTAACTATGGCTACACCTTC
clone_size: -; j_call: TRBJ2-1; d_call: -; v_call: TRBV11-1; cdr3_aa: CASSLSDAIGGFF; cdr3_nt: TGTGCCAGCAGCTTAAGTGACGCCATAGGGGGGTTCTTC
clone_size: -; j_call: TRBJ2-1; d_call: TRBD1; v_call: TRBV7-6; cdr3_aa: CASSLGGQPYNEQFF; cdr3_nt: TGTGCCAGCAGCCTAGGGGGACAGCCCTACAATGAGCAGTTCTTC
clone_size: -; j_call: TRBJ2-1; d_call: -; v_call: TRBV6-4; cdr3_aa: CASSDPPLGNEQFF; cdr3_nt: TGTGCCAGCAGTGATCCCCCTCTCGGCAATGAGCAGTTCTTC
clone_size: -; j_call: TRBJ2-7; d_call: -; v_call: TRBV19; cdr3_aa: CASSIRRGYEQYF; cdr3_nt: TGTGCCAGTAGTATCCGTAGGGGGTACGAGCAGTACTTC
clone_size: -; j_call: TRBJ2-2; d_call: -; v_call: TRBV7-3; cdr3_aa: CASSLTTGNTGELFF; cdr3_nt: TGTGCCAGCAGCTTAACGACGGGAAACACCGGGGAGCTGTTTTTT
clone_size: once; j_call: TRBJ2-3; d_call: TRBD2; v_call: TRBV7-9; cdr3_aa: CASSLVLAGGRDTQYF; cdr3_nt: TGTGCCAGCAGCTTAGTACTAGCGGGAGGGAGAGATACGCAGTATTTT
clone_size: -; j_call: TRBJ2-1; d_call: -; v_call: TRBV11-3; cdr3_aa: CASSLESGYEQFF; cdr3_nt: TGTGCCAGCAGCTTAGAGTCGGGGTATGAGCAGTTCTTC
clone_size: -; j_call: TRBJ1-2; d_call: -; v_call: TRBV4-1; cdr3_aa: CASSLGALGDGYTF; cdr3_nt: TGCGCCAGCAGCCTAGGGGCCCTTGGGGATGGCTACACCTTC
clone_size: few; j_call: TRBJ1-2; d_call: -; v_call: TRBV18; cdr3_aa: CASSPGHENYGYTF; cdr3_nt: TGTGCCAGCTCACCAGGACACGAAAACTATGGCTACACCTTC
clone_size: -; j_call: TRBJ2-5; d_call: -; v_call: TRBV15; cdr3_aa: CATSRDAGAQYF; cdr3_nt: TGTGCCACCAGCAGAGATGCAGGGGCCCAGTACTTC
clone_size: -; j_call: TRBJ1-2; d_call: TRBD1; v_call: TRBV19; cdr3_aa: CASSVDRGLNGYTF; cdr3_nt: TGTGCCAGTAGTGTCGACAGGGGTTTAAATGGCTACACCTTC
clone_size: -; j_call: TRBJ2-5; d_call: TRBD1; v_call: TRBV28; cdr3_aa: CASSALGQGAGETQYF; cdr3_nt: TGTGCCAGCAGCGCCCTTGGACAGGGGGCCGGGGAGACCCAGTACTTC
clone_size: -; j_call: TRBJ2-5; d_call: -; v_call: TRBV6-5; cdr3_aa: CASTPEAGQETQYF; cdr3_nt: TGTGCCAGCACCCCGGAGGCAGGGCAAGAGACCCAGTACTTC
clone_size: -; j_call: TRBJ2-2; d_call: -; v_call: TRBV5-1; cdr3_aa: CASSQTRVQTGELFF; cdr3_nt: TGCGCCAGCAGCCAGACACGGGTCCAGACCGGGGAGCTGTTTTTT